This TCR beta chain comes out of a study of identical twins. MiXCR, applied by TCRdb to the 5' RACE reads, yields one record per CDR3 protein. The sample carries about 890,000 distinct CDR3 sequences, 12% recorded once. The CDR3 length is 18 residues. The V gene's germline CDR1 is MGHDK and CDR2 SYGVNS. The V gene end was trimmed by 6 bases and the J gene end by 8 bases; junction bases not matched to a gene: 22. The same data also contributed to another study, on yellow fever vaccine responses in identical twins.

The specimen was PBMCs. The chain links TRBV25-1 to TRBJ2-1; the match to TRBD1 covers 7 bases. The clonotype comes from a woman in her late teens or twenties in good health. CDR3 amino acids: CASSARDSPPAEADEQFF. The DNA of the CDR3 is TGTGCCAGCAGCGCCCGGGACAGTCCACCGGCGGAGGCGGATGAGCAGTTCTTC.